This T cell receptor beta chain is from a study of T-cell memory formation after mild COVID-19. Turning to the study itself: Each donor largely had its own TCR clusters.

Germline assignment: CDR1 SNHLY and CDR2 FYNNEI. The CDR3 length is 13 residues. Trimming pared 7 bases from V and 5 bases from J, leaving 12 bases between. There are many counts of this clonotype. Its antigen is undetermined. One entry per CDR3 protein, called by TCRdb with MiXCR from the 5' RACE reads. Here the sample spans under 40,000 distinct CDR3 sequences, 5% to 7% being singletons. General study points: For second-wave clones that peaked at day 37, SARS-CoV-2 specificity went unverified.

The TCR comes from an adult who had mild COVID-19 (a few samples of this study predate the infection). Cell type and time point are not known. This chain links TRBV2 with TRBJ2-1, with D tentatively TRBD1 or TRBD2 (5 bases each). The sequencing input was PBMCs or a T cell subset sorted from them (not recorded which). This chain's CDR3 is CASKGTLDNEQFF. The DNA of the CDR3 is TGTGCCAGCAAGGGGACCCTTGACAATGAGCAGTTCTTC.